The 24 T cell receptor beta chains given below trace back to one sample, sequenced in a study of T-cell reconstitution after alpha-beta-depleted transplantation in children. The TCRbeta library incorporated unique molecular identifiers. In TCRdb, the PCR reads were re-called with MiXCR into one record per CDR3 protein. Here the sample spans some 550,000 distinct CDR3 sequences, 20% to 25% being singletons. Sequencing used PBMCs, mostly from graft donor cells, obtained 360 days after TCRalphabeta/CD19-depleted stem cell transplant. The receptors stem from a boy less than two years old who had a stem cell transplant for acute myeloid leukemia, so the T cells may come from the graft donor.

At least ten counts were recorded for this clonotype. The V call is TRBV11-2, the J call TRBJ2-5, with D possibly called TRBD1 or TRBD2 (6 bases each). The CDR3 is made up of 17 amino acids. V was shortened by 5 bases and J by 10 bases, with 29 bases between the two germline ends. Germline V CDR1 and CDR2: SGHAT, FQNNGV. CDR3 sequence (DNA): TGTGCCAGCAGCGGAACGTCGAGGGGGGAACTCCGGAGACGCCAGTACTTC. It encodes CASSGTSRGELRRRQYF.

The chain combines TRBV7-2 with TRBJ1-3, with a weak D call TRBD1 (5 bases). CDR1 SGHTA and CDR2 FQGNSA come from the germline V gene. The CDR3 contains 12 residues. Trimming pared 6 bases from V and 2 bases from J, leaving 5 bases between. The CDR3 spells CASRGPGNTIYF. CDR3 DNA: TGTGCCAGCAGGGGGCCTGGAAACACCATATATTTT.

The V gene is TRBV20-1, the J gene TRBJ1-1; D perhaps matches TRBD1 (5 bases). The CDR3 sequence is 15 residues long. V lost 1 base, J lost 1 base, and 13 bases lay in between. Germline assignment: CDR1 DFQATT and CDR2 SNEGSKA (reference sequence). The DNA for the CDR3 is TGCAGTGCTAGAGGCTTGGAGGGGTGGAACACTGAAGCTTTCTTT. It is translated as CSARGLEGWNTEAFF.

This clonotype was seen only a few times. V and J are TRBV19 and TRBJ2-7; 8 bases are shared with TRBD2. The germline V gene encodes CDR1 LNHDA and CDR2 SQIVND (reference sequence). This CDR3 contains 15 residues. V was clipped by 3 bases and J by 3 bases; unmatched bases: 7. The CDR3 here is CASSIGGGPYYEQYF. CDR3 DNA: TGTGCCAGTAGTATCGGCGGGGGGCCTTACTACGAGCAGTACTTC.

This clonotype was observed a handful of times. CDR3 sequence reads: CASSPPSLAGYTF. Written as DNA, the CDR3 is TGTGCCAGCAGTCCTCCAAGCCTGGCTGGCTACACCTTC. The chain carries TRBV6-1 and TRBJ1-2; unclear D gene. This CDR3 region has 13 residues. The germline CDR1 and CDR2 sequences are MNHNS and SASEGT. Between the trimmed V and J ends, which lost 5 bases and 7 bases, there was a span of 14 bases.

This clonotype was seen at least ten times. This chain uses TRBV10-3 with TRBJ2-3; 10 bases line up with TRBD2. The CDR3 covers 16 residues. Germline lookup yields CDR1 ENHRY and CDR2 SYGVKD. Trimming at V came to 0 bases and at J to 6 bases, leaving 6 bases not matched to a gene. The CDR3 here is CAISESGAGGPDTQYF. CDR3 DNA: TGTGCCATCAGTGAGTCAGGAGCGGGGGGGCCGGATACGCAGTATTTT.

The rearrangement uses TRBV20-1 and TRBJ1-2; 7 nucleotides agree with TRBD1. The CDR3 has 14 residues. Trimming cost V 0 bases and J 2 bases; bases outside gene matches: 3. CDR1 is DFQATT and CDR2 is SNEGSKA in the germline V gene (reference sequence). CDR3 protein: CSARDRGLNYGYTF. CDR3 in DNA: TGCAGTGCTAGAGACAGGGGGTTAAACTATGGCTACACCTTC.

The gene calls are TRBV21-1 and TRBJ1-4; TRBD1 is taken as the D call from the table, unchecked against the DNA. TRBV21-1 is labeled a pseudogene. The CDR3 spans 16 residues. Here the CDR3 DNA reads TGTGCCAGCAGCCCCTGGGGGAGTATAAGAAATGAAAAACTGTTTTTT. It translates to CASSPWGSIRNEKLFF.

This clonotype was seen only a few times. This sequence joins TRBV12-3 or TRBV12-4 and TRBJ2-3; D not certain. Trimming removed 6 bases at V and 2 bases at J, with 9 bases between. This CDR3 is 13 amino acids long. The CDR3 DNA sequence: TGTGCCAGCAGCCCTACCGACACAGATACGCAGTATTTT. Amino acids: CASSPTDTDTQYF.

In this sample, this clonotype turned up many times. The chain recombines TRBV29-1 with TRBJ2-6; 7 bases fit TRBD1. The V gene end was trimmed by 5 bases and the J gene end by 13 bases; junction bases not matched to a gene: 5. CDR1 SQVTM and CDR2 ANQGSEA come from the germline V gene. The CDR3 totals 11 residues. The CDR3 sequence: CSVWDSSVLTF. The CDR3 DNA reads as TGCAGCGTTTGGGACAGTTCGGTCCTGACTTTC.

This clonotype has more than one count but fewer than ten. The chain links TRBV10-3 to TRBJ2-2; 7 bases fit TRBD2. This CDR3 has 14 amino acids. From germline, CDR1 is ENHRY and CDR2 SYGVKD. J lost 4 bases, V lost 4 bases, and 3 bases had no gene match. CDR3 region: CAISALATTGELFF. CDR3 sequence (DNA): TGTGCCATCAGTGCACTAGCGACCACCGGGGAGCTGTTTTTT.

A few counts support this clonotype. The V gene is TRBV24-1, the J gene TRBJ2-3; 8 nucleotides line up with TRBD1. This CDR3 contains 12 residues. The V and J ends lost 4 bases and 12 bases, in that order; junction bases with no gene match: 5. Germline V gives CDR1 KGHDR, CDR2 SFDVKD. The CDR3 sequence is CATSERQGSQYF. In nucleotides, the CDR3 is TGTGCCACCAGTGAAAGACAGGGGAGCCAGTATTTT.

This clonotype appeared many times. J is TRBJ2-3 and V is TRBV7-6, with 7 bases aligning to TRBD2. The CDR3 is 15 residues long. With 5 bases clipped from V and 3 bases from J, the junction kept 8 bases outside the gene matches. Looked up from germline, CDR1 is SGHVS and CDR2 is FNYEAQ. The CDR3 region has the DNA TGTGCCAGCAGCCTCCGCGGGGGAAGGACAGATACGCAGTATTTT. Its protein product is CASSLRGGRTDTQYF.

The chain carries TRBV20-1 and TRBJ1-5; D remains unclear. Germline CDR1 is DFQATT and CDR2 is SNEGSKA (reference sequence). Trimming left V 2 bases short and J 7 bases short, with 12 bases between. The CDR3 sequence is 13 residues long. The chain's CDR3 is CSARSGEHQPQHF. The CDR3 DNA reads as TGCAGTGCTAGATCCGGGGAGCACCAGCCCCAGCATTTT.

The gene calls are TRBV11-2 and TRBJ1-1; TRBD1 might be the D (6 bases). CDR3 size: 15 residues. V shed 5 bases and J shed 3 bases, with 16 bases lying between them. CDR1 and CDR2 (germline): SGHAT, FQNNGV. CDR3 protein: CASSPKRQADTEAFF. The DNA for the CDR3 is TGTGCCAGCAGCCCCAAAAGACAGGCAGACACTGAAGCTTTCTTT. Looking up the rest from reference TRBV11-2 and TRBJ1-1 gives the full variable domain: EAGVAQSPRYKIIEKRQSVAFWCNPISGHATLYWYQQILGQGPKLLIQFQNNGVVDDSQLPKDRFSAERLKGVDSTLKIQPAKLEDSAVYLCASSPKRQADTEAFFGQGTRLTVV.

Only a few counts were recorded for this clonotype. The V and J genes are TRBV11-2 and TRBJ2-7; TRBD2 matches 8 bases. The CDR3 loop spans 19 amino acids. V was clipped by 3 bases and J by 3 bases; unmatched bases: 19. CDR1 SGHAT and CDR2 FQNNGV come from the germline V gene. The CDR3 DNA reads as TGTGCCAGCAGCTTCAATCCGGGACTAGTAGGTCGAGCGTTCTACGAGCAGTACTTC. Its translation is CASSFNPGLVGRAFYEQYF.

The genes are TRBV30 and TRBJ1-2; D unresolved. Germline values: CDR1 GTSNPN, CDR2 SVGIG (reference sequence). The CDR3 spans 12 residues. V dropped 0 bases and J dropped 4 bases, with 6 bases sitting between them. The CDR3 sequence: CAWSVVAYGYTF. The CDR3 bases are TGTGCCTGGAGTGTCGTTGCCTATGGCTACACCTTC.

The genes are TRBV24-1 and TRBJ2-2; D ambiguous. The CDR3 consists of 12 residues. Germline lookup yields CDR1 KGHDR and CDR2 SFDVKD. The V gene lost 6 bases and the J gene lost 3 bases, with 4 bases spanning the gap. In DNA, the CDR3 is TGTGCCACCAGTCTTTACACCGGGGAGCTGTTTTTT. It codes for CATSLYTGELFF.

The table lists this clonotype with many counts. The chain employs TRBV7-9 and TRBJ2-5, with a tentative D call TRBD2 (6 bases). CDR3 length: 15 residues. V lost 5 bases and J 5 bases, leaving 18 bases between the germline ends. Germline loops: CDR1 SEHNR, CDR2 FQNEAQ (reference sequence). The CDR3 DNA follows: TGTGCCAGCAGCCCTCGGGGGACGGAATGGGAGACCCAGTACTTC. Translated: CASSPRGTEWETQYF.

This clonotype has only a few counts. The J gene is TRBJ1-1, the V gene TRBV6-4, with D uncertain. Germline loops: CDR1 MRHNA, CDR2 SNTAGT. The V end lost 6 bases, the J end lost 5 bases, and 19 bases lay between the germline ends. The length of the CDR3 is 15 residues. The CDR3 sequence is CASRHLSSITTEAFF. CDR3 DNA: TGTGCCAGCAGGCATCTCTCCTCCATAACAACTGAAGCTTTCTTT.

This chain links TRBV6-5 with TRBJ2-7; no definite D call. There are 16 residues in the CDR3. CDR1 MNHEY and CDR2 SVGAGI come from the germline V gene. The V end lost 0 bases, the J end lost 0 bases, and 12 bases lay between the germline ends. The CDR3 sequence: CASSYSKYRSSYEQYF. CDR3 sequence (DNA): TGTGCCAGCAGTTACTCGAAATACCGGAGCTCCTACGAGCAGTACTTC.

This chain connects TRBV12-3 or TRBV12-4 to TRBJ1-2; D unresolved. Trimming took off 5 bases at V and 6 bases at J, with 13 bases between the two ends. This CDR3 spans 13 amino acids. The CDR3 loop reads CASSPGVFDGYTF. The CDR3 bases are TGTGCCAGCAGTCCCGGGGTCTTCGATGGCTACACCTTC.

This clonotype has at least ten counts. The chain joins TRBV5-1 to TRBJ2-3, with a tentative D call TRBD1 (5 bases). Trimming removed 0 bases from V and 5 bases from J, with 10 bases in between. Germline V CDR1 and CDR2: SGHRS, YFSETQ. The CDR3 length is 14 residues. The CDR3 DNA is TGCGCCAGCAGCTTGGGACAGACCGGAGATACGCAGTATTTT. Its protein product is CASSLGQTGDTQYF. The full variable domain, with the rest looked up from reference TRBV5-1 and TRBJ2-3, is KAGVTQTPRYLIKTRGQQVTLSCSPISGHRSVSWYQQTPGQGLQFLFEYFSETQRNKGNFPGRFSGRQFSNSRSEMNVSTLELGDSALYLCASSLGQTGDTQYFGPGTRLTVL.

In its sample, this clonotype was seen many times. The chain carries TRBV2 and TRBJ2-3; 10 bases are a match to TRBD1. CDR1 is SNHLY and CDR2 is FYNNEI in the germline V gene. This CDR3 is built from 15 residues. Unmatched junction bases numbered 9, after V lost 9 bases and J lost 3 bases. The CDR3 bases are TGTGCCAGGGCCACAGACAGGGGGCAGACAGATACGCAGTATTTT. It translates to CARATDRGQTDTQYF.